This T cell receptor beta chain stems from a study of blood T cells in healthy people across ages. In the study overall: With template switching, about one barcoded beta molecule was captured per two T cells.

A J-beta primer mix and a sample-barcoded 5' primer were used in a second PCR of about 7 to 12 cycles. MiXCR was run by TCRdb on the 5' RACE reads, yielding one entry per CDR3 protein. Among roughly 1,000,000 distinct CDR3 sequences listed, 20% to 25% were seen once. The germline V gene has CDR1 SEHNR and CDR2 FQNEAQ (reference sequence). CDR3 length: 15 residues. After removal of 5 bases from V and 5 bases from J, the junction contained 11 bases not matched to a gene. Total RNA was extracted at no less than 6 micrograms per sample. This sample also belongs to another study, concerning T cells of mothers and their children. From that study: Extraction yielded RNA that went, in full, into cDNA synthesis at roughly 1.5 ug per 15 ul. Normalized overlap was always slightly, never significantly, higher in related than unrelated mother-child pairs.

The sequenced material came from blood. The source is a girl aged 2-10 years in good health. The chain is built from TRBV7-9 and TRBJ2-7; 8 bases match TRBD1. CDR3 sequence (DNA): TGTGCCAGCAGCCCTCCTGGACAGGGAGGCGACGAGCAGTACTTC. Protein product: CASSPPGQGGDEQYF. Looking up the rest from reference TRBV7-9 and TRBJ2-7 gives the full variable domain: DTGVSQNPRHKITKRGQNVTFRCDPISEHNRLYWYRQTLGQGPEFLTYFQNEAQLEKSRLLSDRFSAERPKGSFSTLEIQRTEQGDSAMYLCASSPPGQGGDEQYFGPGTRLTVT.